Listed below are T cell receptor beta chains from one sample, sequenced in a study of control samples from healthy donors and cancer patients. Clones were sequenced by immunoSEQ multiplex PCR, and TCRdb holds only the in-frame ones, with some missing. The sample records over 120,000 clones, 91% being singletons. Source material: blood. Every receptor here comes from a man younger than 40 in good health. The CDR3 runs from the conserved cysteine through the conserved F or W. Fields, in order: D gene, V gene, J gene, clone size, CDR3 protein, CDR3 DNA. D genes are given only for firm matches. Rows may omit the clone size; those that give it use once, few, many or a size class.

d_call: TRBD1
v_call: TRBV28
j_call: TRBJ1-2
clone_size: NA
cdr3_aa: CASRGTGVGGYTF
cdr3_nt: TGTGCCAGCAGGGGGACAGGGGTTGGCGGCTACACCTTC

d_call: NA
v_call: TRBV28
j_call: TRBJ1-4
clone_size: NA
cdr3_aa: CASSSGADNEKLFF
cdr3_nt: TGTGCCAGCAGTTCAGGGGCTGATAATGAAAAACTGTTTTTT

d_call: TRBD1
v_call: TRBV19
j_call: TRBJ1-1
clone_size: once
cdr3_aa: CASIADRENTEAFF
cdr3_nt: TGTGCCAGTATCGCGGACAGGGAGAACACTGAAGCTTTCTTT

d_call: TRBD2
v_call: TRBV18
j_call: TRBJ2-1
clone_size: once
cdr3_aa: CASSPRTSGGVVPNEQFF
cdr3_nt: TGTGCCAGCTCACCAAGGACTAGCGGGGGGGTAGTCCCAAATGAGCAGTTCTTC

d_call: NA
v_call: TRBV28
j_call: TRBJ2-2
clone_size: NA
cdr3_aa: CASSYGVASTGELFF
cdr3_nt: TGTGCCAGCAGTTATGGGGTTGCGAGCACCGGGGAGCTGTTTTTT

d_call: TRBD1
v_call: TRBV2
j_call: TRBJ1-4
clone_size: once
cdr3_aa: CASSFGQGSNEKLFF
cdr3_nt: TGTGCCAGCAGTTTCGGACAGGGAAGTAATGAAAAACTGTTTTTT

d_call: NA
v_call: TRBV14
j_call: TRBJ1-1
clone_size: NA
cdr3_aa: CASSPRRGLNTEAFF
cdr3_nt: TGTGCCAGCAGCCCCCGCAGGGGACTGAACACTGAAGCTTTCTTT

d_call: NA
v_call: TRBV7-3
j_call: TRBJ1-1
clone_size: NA
cdr3_aa: CASSFKPNTEAFF
cdr3_nt: TGTGCCAGCAGCTTTAAACCGAACACTGAAGCTTTCTTT

d_call: NA
v_call: TRBV5-4
j_call: TRBJ1-6
clone_size: NA
cdr3_aa: CASSSPGPGLSPLHF
cdr3_nt: TGTGCCAGCAGCTCCCCCGGTCCGGGGTTGTCACCCCTCCACTTT

d_call: NA
v_call: TRBV10-3
j_call: TRBJ2-5
clone_size: NA
cdr3_aa: CAISAYLGETQYF
cdr3_nt: TGTGCCATCAGTGCCTACCTTGGGGAGACCCAGTACTTC

d_call: NA
v_call: TRBV30
j_call: TRBJ1-2
clone_size: NA
cdr3_aa: CAWSLAGTNYGYTF
cdr3_nt: TGTGCCTGGAGTCTGGCAGGGACTAACTATGGCTACACCTTC

d_call: NA
v_call: TRBV5-6
j_call: TRBJ1-2
clone_size: NA
cdr3_aa: CASSFGAQGGYTF
cdr3_nt: TGTGCCAGCAGCTTCGGGGCCCAGGGCGGCTACACCTTC

d_call: TRBD1
v_call: TRBV28
j_call: TRBJ1-1
clone_size: NA
cdr3_aa: CASSSWDGATGGGNTEAFF
cdr3_nt: TGTGCCAGCAGTTCCTGGGACGGGGCCACAGGGGGCGGGAACACTGAAGCTTTCTTT

d_call: NA
v_call: TRBV2
j_call: TRBJ2-1
clone_size: NA
cdr3_aa: CASRDRSGLSSYSEQFF
cdr3_nt: TGTGCCAGCAGGGACAGGAGCGGGCTCAGCTCCTACAGTGAGCAGTTCTTC

d_call: TRBD1
v_call: TRBV5-1
j_call: TRBJ2-1
clone_size: NA
cdr3_aa: CASSPATGGYAGKFF
cdr3_nt: TGCGCCAGCAGCCCCGCGACAGGGGGCTATGCAGGGAAGTTCTTC

d_call: TRBD2
v_call: TRBV11-3
j_call: TRBJ2-1
clone_size: NA
cdr3_aa: CASSLAGAPYNEQFF
cdr3_nt: TGTGCCAGCAGCCTAGCGGGGGCCCCGTACAATGAGCAGTTCTTC

d_call: NA
v_call: TRBV6-4
j_call: TRBJ1-5
clone_size: NA
cdr3_aa: CASSLTGDQPQHF
cdr3_nt: TGTGCCAGCAGTTTGACAGGCGATCAGCCCCAGCATTTT

d_call: NA
v_call: TRBV9
j_call: TRBJ2-6
clone_size: NA
cdr3_aa: CASSVDGHAHSGANVLTF
cdr3_nt: TGTGCCAGCAGCGTAGATGGGCACGCTCACTCTGGGGCCAACGTCCTGACTTTC